This TCR beta chain appears in the sequencing data of a study of shared clonotypes between healthy human individuals. Study-wide points: Clonotype sharing among donors was expected to depend on sequencing depth.

With respect to this clone: Antigen unknown.

Adults of Caucasian background living in Nashville, Tennessee made up all donors. Profiled with immunoSEQ multiplex PCR; TCRdb holds only in-frame clones, not every one. The data contain under 2,500,000 clones, under 97% of them singletons. This CDR3 region has 16 residues. The germline gives CDR1 SGHAT, CDR2 FQNNGV. V dropped 0 bases and J dropped 7; count of bases not matched to a gene: 9. The gene calls are TRBV11-2 and TRBJ2-5; 9 nucleotides align to TRBD1. The receptor comes from a man younger than 35 in good health. The material sequenced was naive CD4+ T cells sorted from blood. Described subset: CD45RA+ positively selected. The CDR3 protein is CASSLDPGQGRGTQYF. CDR3 DNA: TGTGCCAGCAGCTTAGACCCGGGACAGGGTAGGGGGACCCAGTACTTC.